This TCR beta chain derives from a study of blood T cell repertoires in COVID-19. In the study overall: COVID-19 samples collected from the United States, Italy and Spain covered acute and convalescent phases.

TCRdb's table, derived via immunoSEQ multiplex PCR, lists solely in-frame clones and lacks some. The table lists 300,000 to 350,000 clones, nearly 90% of them singletons. The sample comprised peripheral blood. The origin of this receptor is a woman aged 35 to 49 with COVID-19, enrolled during active disease.

CDR3 bases: TGTGCCAGCAGCTTAGGACTGACTAACACTGAAGCTTTCTTT. Its translation is CASSLGLTNTEAFF. This chain joins TRBV11-2 and TRBJ1-1; D is ambiguous. Germline V gene sequence: CDR1 SGHAT, CDR2 FQNNGV. This CDR3 is 14 amino acids long. V was trimmed by 1 base and J by 2 bases, leaving 8 bases between them.